A selection of T cell receptor beta chains follows, all from one sample in a study of blood T cell repertoires in COVID-19. The repertoire was sequenced with immunoSEQ multiplex PCR; TCRdb's copy has only in-frame clones and lacks some. The sample carries around 310,000 clones, around 89% recorded once. The sample comprised PBMCs or T cells enriched from blood (not recorded which). Receptors originate from a woman aged 35 to 49 who had recovered from COVID-19. The CDR3 runs from the conserved cysteine through the conserved F or W. Fields, in order: J gene, clone size, D gene, V gene, CDR3 DNA, CDR3 protein. A D gene is named only where the DNA matches it firmly. Size is omitted from some rows. Given values are once, few, many or a class for expanded clones.

j_call: TRBJ2-7; clone_size: -; d_call: -; v_call: TRBV18; cdr3_nt: TGTGCCAGCTCACCGGACCAGGGCATCTTATACTTC; cdr3_aa: CASSPDQGILYF
j_call: TRBJ1-3; clone_size: -; d_call: TRBD1; v_call: TRBV27; cdr3_nt: TGTGCCAGCAGTTTATCCGGCACAGGGGTTTTAAACACCATATATTTT; cdr3_aa: CASSLSGTGVLNTIYF
j_call: TRBJ1-2; clone_size: -; d_call: -; v_call: TRBV4-3; cdr3_nt: TGCGCCAGCAGCCAAGATTTAACAGTTTTCTCCTATGGCTACACCTTC; cdr3_aa: CASSQDLTVFSYGYTF
j_call: TRBJ2-2; clone_size: once; d_call: -; v_call: TRBV19; cdr3_nt: TGTGCCAGTCGTAACAGGGGGGGGACGACCGGGGAGCTGTTTTTT; cdr3_aa: CASRNRGGTTGELFF
j_call: TRBJ1-4; clone_size: -; d_call: -; v_call: TRBV6-5; cdr3_nt: TGTGCCAGTCGACAAGGGGGTAATGAAAAACTGTTTTTT; cdr3_aa: CASRQGGNEKLFF
j_call: TRBJ2-1; clone_size: -; d_call: -; v_call: TRBV7-7; cdr3_nt: TGTGCTAGCAGCCCCCCGGGACTCGAGTTTGGTGAGCAGTTCTTC; cdr3_aa: CASSPPGLEFGEQFF
j_call: TRBJ2-5; clone_size: once; d_call: TRBD2; v_call: TRBV3-1/TRBV3-2; cdr3_nt: TGTGCCAGCAGCCAAATAGCGGGGGGTTCAGAGACCCAGTACTTC; cdr3_aa: CASSQIAGGSETQYF
j_call: TRBJ1-5; clone_size: once; d_call: TRBD1; v_call: TRBV27; cdr3_nt: TGTGCCACCCATGGAACAGGGGGAAATCAGCCCCAGCATTTT; cdr3_aa: CATHGTGGNQPQHF
j_call: TRBJ1-1; clone_size: once; d_call: -; v_call: TRBV29-1; cdr3_nt: TGCAGCGTTGAACACTCCCGGACACGAAACACTGAAGCTTTCTTT; cdr3_aa: CSVEHSRTRNTEAFF
j_call: TRBJ2-5; clone_size: -; d_call: TRBD1; v_call: TRBV27; cdr3_nt: TGTGCCAGCAGTTTAACTACAGGGGAAACGAAGACCCAGTACTTC; cdr3_aa: CASSLTTGETKTQYF
j_call: TRBJ1-4; clone_size: -; d_call: TRBD1; v_call: TRBV28; cdr3_nt: TGTGCCAGCAGTTTACAGGGGGCCCTTAATGAAAAACTGTTTTTT; cdr3_aa: CASSLQGALNEKLFF
j_call: TRBJ2-2; clone_size: -; d_call: TRBD1; v_call: TRBV11-2; cdr3_nt: TGTGCCAGCAGCTTACAGGGGGCTACCGGGGAGCTGTTTTTT; cdr3_aa: CASSLQGATGELFF
j_call: TRBJ2-3; clone_size: -; d_call: TRBD2; v_call: TRBV9; cdr3_nt: TGTGCCAGCAGCCCCGGCCCTAGCGGGAGTGGCACAGATACGCAGTATTTT; cdr3_aa: CASSPGPSGSGTDTQYF
j_call: TRBJ1-5; clone_size: -; d_call: -; v_call: TRBV3-1/TRBV3-2; cdr3_nt: TGTGCCAGCAGCCAAGAGTCACGAGATCAGCCCCAGCATTTT; cdr3_aa: CASSQESRDQPQHF
j_call: TRBJ2-1; clone_size: -; d_call: TRBD1; v_call: TRBV11-1; cdr3_nt: TGTGCCAGCAGCCTGACAGGGCAGGATGAGCAGTTCTTC; cdr3_aa: CASSLTGQDEQFF
j_call: TRBJ1-1; clone_size: -; d_call: -; v_call: TRBV12-3/TRBV12-4; cdr3_nt: TGTGCCAGCACCCCTCTAGGGGACACTGAAGCTTTCTTT; cdr3_aa: CASTPLGDTEAFF
j_call: TRBJ2-2; clone_size: -; d_call: -; v_call: TRBV30; cdr3_nt: TGTGCCTGGAGGGAGTGGAGCGGGTTAAACACCGGGGAGCTGTTTTTT; cdr3_aa: CAWREWSGLNTGELFF
j_call: TRBJ2-1; clone_size: -; d_call: -; v_call: TRBV9; cdr3_nt: TGTGCCAGCAGTCTTAGAGGGCAAACGACCTACAATGAGCAGTTCTTC; cdr3_aa: CASSLRGQTTYNEQFF
j_call: TRBJ2-5; clone_size: -; d_call: -; v_call: TRBV7-2; cdr3_nt: TGTGCCAGCAGCGGGAGGACGTACCAAGAGACCCAGTACTTC; cdr3_aa: CASSGRTYQETQYF
j_call: TRBJ2-3; clone_size: -; d_call: TRBD2; v_call: TRBV7-9; cdr3_nt: TGTGCCAGCAGCTGGACTAGCGATTATACGCAGTATTTT; cdr3_aa: CASSWTSDYTQYF
j_call: TRBJ2-5; clone_size: -; d_call: TRBD1; v_call: TRBV19; cdr3_nt: TGTGCCAGTAGTCCGGACAGGGAAGAGACCCAGTACTTC; cdr3_aa: CASSPDREETQYF
j_call: TRBJ2-7; clone_size: -; d_call: -; v_call: TRBV7-9; cdr3_nt: TGTGCCAGCAGTACCCCGCAGGGCTCCTACGAGCAGTACTTC; cdr3_aa: CASSTPQGSYEQYF
j_call: TRBJ2-2; clone_size: -; d_call: TRBD2; v_call: TRBV5-1; cdr3_nt: TGCGCCAGCAGCCCACTCCCGGGGGGGAGCACCGGGGAGCTGTTTTTT; cdr3_aa: CASSPLPGGSTGELFF
j_call: TRBJ2-7; clone_size: -; d_call: TRBD2; v_call: TRBV18; cdr3_nt: TGTGCCAGCTCACTTTCCGGGACTAGAGAGCAGTACTTC; cdr3_aa: CASSLSGTREQYF
j_call: TRBJ2-1; clone_size: -; d_call: -; v_call: TRBV19; cdr3_nt: TGTGCCAGTACTATATCCGGGAGTATGGTCAATGAGCAGTTCTTC; cdr3_aa: CASTISGSMVNEQFF
j_call: TRBJ2-6; clone_size: -; d_call: TRBD1; v_call: TRBV6-2/TRBV6-3; cdr3_nt: TGTGCCAGCAGCCAATTGGGACAGGGGTTGCGCGGGGCCAACGTCCTGACTTTC; cdr3_aa: CASSQLGQGLRGANVLTF
j_call: TRBJ1-2; clone_size: -; d_call: -; v_call: TRBV6-5; cdr3_nt: TGTGCCAGCAGTTACCGGGGGGCCAGCTATGGCTACACCTTC; cdr3_aa: CASSYRGASYGYTF
j_call: TRBJ2-3; clone_size: once; d_call: TRBD2; v_call: TRBV19; cdr3_nt: TGTGCCAGTAGACTAGCGGGATCGATGGATACGCAGTATTTT; cdr3_aa: CASRLAGSMDTQYF
j_call: TRBJ1-6; clone_size: -; d_call: -; v_call: TRBV7-9; cdr3_nt: TGTGCCAGCACCCTGACAGGTCGCAATTCACCCCTCCACTTT; cdr3_aa: CASTLTGRNSPLHF
j_call: TRBJ2-1; clone_size: once; d_call: TRBD1; v_call: TRBV2; cdr3_nt: TGTGCCAGCAGTACCCAGGGGGCGTTATCCTACAATGAGCAGTTCTTC; cdr3_aa: CASSTQGALSYNEQFF
j_call: TRBJ2-3; clone_size: few; d_call: -; v_call: TRBV7-3; cdr3_nt: TGTGCCAGCAGCTTTAACCCCACGGGAGCCACAGATACGCAGTATTTT; cdr3_aa: CASSFNPTGATDTQYF
j_call: TRBJ2-5; clone_size: -; d_call: TRBD2; v_call: TRBV27; cdr3_nt: TGTGCCAGCAGCGGTCGGGGGGCCCAGTACTTC; cdr3_aa: CASSGRGAQYF
j_call: TRBJ1-2; clone_size: -; d_call: TRBD1; v_call: TRBV7-2; cdr3_nt: TGTGCCAGCAGCTTACTTAGGACAGGGGGGAACTATGGCTACACCTTC; cdr3_aa: CASSLLRTGGNYGYTF
j_call: TRBJ2-1; clone_size: -; d_call: TRBD2; v_call: TRBV27; cdr3_nt: TGTGCCAGCAGTTCAAGACTAGCGGGAGGCATTGAGCAGTTCTTC; cdr3_aa: CASSSRLAGGIEQFF
j_call: TRBJ2-7; clone_size: -; d_call: TRBD1; v_call: TRBV6-6; cdr3_nt: TGTGCCAGCAGTCAGAAGGGGACAGGGGCCATTCCCAGTTATTACGAGCAGTACTTC; cdr3_aa: CASSQKGTGAIPSYYEQYF
j_call: TRBJ1-2; clone_size: -; d_call: TRBD1; v_call: TRBV28; cdr3_nt: TGTGCCAGCAGTATCAGGGGGCTTGGCTACACCTTC; cdr3_aa: CASSIRGLGYTF
j_call: TRBJ1-1; clone_size: -; d_call: -; v_call: TRBV9; cdr3_nt: TGTGCCAGCAGCGTAGTTCCTCCCCGGGGAAACACTGAAGCTTTCTTT; cdr3_aa: CASSVVPPRGNTEAFF
j_call: TRBJ2-1; clone_size: -; d_call: TRBD2; v_call: TRBV19; cdr3_nt: TGTGCCAGTAGTAGGGTATCGGGAGGGAGGGATGAGCAGTTCTTC; cdr3_aa: CASSRVSGGRDEQFF
j_call: TRBJ2-2; clone_size: many; d_call: -; v_call: TRBV5-1; cdr3_nt: TGCGCCAGCAGCCGGAGCATCGGCGGGTCAAGCACCGGGGAGCTGTTTTTT; cdr3_aa: CASSRSIGGSSTGELFF
j_call: TRBJ2-1; clone_size: once; d_call: TRBD2; v_call: TRBV25-1; cdr3_nt: TGTGCCAGCAGTGAAAGAAGCGGGGGGGCCGGCAATGAGCAGTTCTTC; cdr3_aa: CASSERSGGAGNEQFF
j_call: TRBJ2-1; clone_size: -; d_call: TRBD2; v_call: TRBV27; cdr3_nt: TGTGCCAGCAGTTTAGGCTGGGAGGGAGTCAATGAGCAGTTCTTC; cdr3_aa: CASSLGWEGVNEQFF
j_call: TRBJ1-2; clone_size: -; d_call: -; v_call: TRBV9; cdr3_nt: TGTGCCAGCAGCGTAGTGGAACAGGGCGCTGGCTACACCTTC; cdr3_aa: CASSVVEQGAGYTF
j_call: TRBJ1-1; clone_size: -; d_call: -; v_call: TRBV6-2/TRBV6-3; cdr3_nt: TGTGCCAGCAGCAATAGACAGTTCACTGAAGCTTTCTTT; cdr3_aa: CASSNRQFTEAFF
j_call: TRBJ2-1; clone_size: -; d_call: TRBD2; v_call: TRBV2; cdr3_nt: TGTGCCAGCAGTGAAAATAGCGGGGGTGTCAATGAGCAGTTCTTC; cdr3_aa: CASSENSGGVNEQFF
j_call: TRBJ2-3; clone_size: -; d_call: -; v_call: TRBV24-1; cdr3_nt: TGTGCCACCAGTGACCGGACAGTAGTCACAGATACGCAGTATTTT; cdr3_aa: CATSDRTVVTDTQYF
j_call: TRBJ2-5; clone_size: once; d_call: TRBD2; v_call: TRBV11-3; cdr3_nt: TGTGCCAGCAGCCCCCCTGGAGCGGGAGGGCCGGAGACCCAGTACTTC; cdr3_aa: CASSPPGAGGPETQYF
j_call: TRBJ2-2; clone_size: -; d_call: TRBD1; v_call: TRBV7-2; cdr3_nt: TGTGCCAGCAGCTTAGTTTCAGGGGGCGCATCCGGGGAGCTGTTTTTT; cdr3_aa: CASSLVSGGASGELFF
j_call: TRBJ2-1; clone_size: many; d_call: -; v_call: TRBV28; cdr3_nt: TGTGCCAGCAATGCGGCCCTTGAGCAGTTCTTC; cdr3_aa: CASNAALEQFF
j_call: TRBJ1-1; clone_size: -; d_call: -; v_call: TRBV7-3; cdr3_nt: TGTGCCAGCAGCTTGGGGGGACCCACTGAAGCTTTCTTT; cdr3_aa: CASSLGGPTEAFF
j_call: TRBJ2-1; clone_size: -; d_call: TRBD1; v_call: TRBV7-3; cdr3_nt: TGTGCCAGCAGCTCCCCGGGACAGGTTTACAATGAGCAGTTCTTC; cdr3_aa: CASSSPGQVYNEQFF
j_call: TRBJ2-4; clone_size: -; d_call: -; v_call: TRBV15; cdr3_nt: TGTGCCACCAGCTCCCGGACACACCTAGCCAAAAACATTCAGTACTTC; cdr3_aa: CATSSRTHLAKNIQYF
j_call: TRBJ1-6; clone_size: -; d_call: -; v_call: TRBV28; cdr3_nt: TGTGCCAGCGTTACCTCAGGGCGAAATTCACCCCTCCACTTT; cdr3_aa: CASVTSGRNSPLHF
j_call: TRBJ1-4; clone_size: few; d_call: TRBD1; v_call: TRBV28; cdr3_nt: TGTGCCAGCAGTCAGCCAGGGCAGGGGGTAACATTAAATGAAAAACTGTTTTTT; cdr3_aa: CASSQPGQGVTLNEKLFF
j_call: TRBJ1-6; clone_size: -; d_call: TRBD1; v_call: TRBV18; cdr3_nt: TGTGCCAGCTCACAGGTGCCCGGGACAGGAGGTGACGCCGTCCACTTT; cdr3_aa: CASSQVPGTGGDAVHF
j_call: TRBJ2-5; clone_size: -; d_call: TRBD2; v_call: TRBV3-1/TRBV3-2; cdr3_nt: TGTGCCAGCAGCCTTCCCGGGGGGGGCGGAGAGACCCAGTACTTC; cdr3_aa: CASSLPGGGGETQYF
j_call: TRBJ1-2; clone_size: -; d_call: -; v_call: TRBV7-2; cdr3_nt: TGTGCCAGCAGCTTGGGAGGGGACTATGGCTACACCTTC; cdr3_aa: CASSLGGDYGYTF
j_call: TRBJ2-1; clone_size: -; d_call: TRBD2; v_call: TRBV15; cdr3_nt: TGTGCCACCAGCTCTCTGGCGGGAGGCAACAATGAGCAGTTCTTC; cdr3_aa: CATSSLAGGNNEQFF
j_call: TRBJ2-2; clone_size: -; d_call: -; v_call: TRBV18; cdr3_nt: TGTGCCAGCTCACCACCGGCACAGGGAAGGGTCCTGAACACCGGGGAGCTGTTTTTT; cdr3_aa: CASSPPAQGRVLNTGELFF
j_call: TRBJ2-1; clone_size: once; d_call: -; v_call: TRBV19; cdr3_nt: TGTGCCAGTAGTAGACCATCCGATTTGGGGGGCAATGAGCAGTTCTTC; cdr3_aa: CASSRPSDLGGNEQFF